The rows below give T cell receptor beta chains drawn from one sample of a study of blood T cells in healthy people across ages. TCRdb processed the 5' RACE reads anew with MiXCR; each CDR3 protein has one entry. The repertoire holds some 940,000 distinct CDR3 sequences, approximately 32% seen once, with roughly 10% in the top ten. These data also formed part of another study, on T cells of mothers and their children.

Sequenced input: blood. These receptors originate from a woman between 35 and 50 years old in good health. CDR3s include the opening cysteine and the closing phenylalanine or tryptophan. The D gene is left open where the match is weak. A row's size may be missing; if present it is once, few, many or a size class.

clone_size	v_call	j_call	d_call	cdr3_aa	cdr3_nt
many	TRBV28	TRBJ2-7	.	CASSSGSLAEQYF	TGTGCCAGCAGTTCGGGCAGTCTTGCGGAGCAGTACTTC
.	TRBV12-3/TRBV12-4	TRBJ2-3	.	CASSLASITDTQYF	TGTGCCAGCAGTTTAGCGTCTATTACAGATACGCAGTATTTT
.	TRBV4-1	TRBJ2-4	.	CASSQEGLAKNIQYF	TGCGCCAGCAGCCAAGAGGGACTAGCCAAAAACATTCAGTACTTC
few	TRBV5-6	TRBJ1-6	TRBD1	CASSQRQGLYSPLHF	TGTGCCAGCAGCCAGCGACAGGGTCTGTATTCACCCCTCCACTTT
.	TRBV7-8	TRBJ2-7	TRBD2	CASSPRGSGDPYEQYF	TGTGCCAGCAGCCCTAGAGGTAGCGGGGACCCCTACGAGCAGTACTTC
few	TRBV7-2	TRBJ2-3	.	CATGDRFPDTQYF	TGTGCCACCGGAGACAGGTTCCCAGATACGCAGTATTTT
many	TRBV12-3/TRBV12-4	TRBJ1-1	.	CASTETPGHEAFF	TGTGCCAGCACCGAGACCCCGGGCCATGAAGCTTTCTTT
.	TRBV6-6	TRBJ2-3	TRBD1	CASSQRQGAIGNTQYF	TGTGCCAGCAGTCAACGACAGGGGGCGATCGGGAATACGCAGTATTTT
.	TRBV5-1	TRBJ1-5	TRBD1	CASSPGQGDLGNQPQHF	TGCGCCAGCAGCCCGGGACAGGGGGACCTTGGCAATCAGCCCCAGCATTTT
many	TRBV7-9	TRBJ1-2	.	CASSLVGNYGYTF	TGTGCCAGCAGCTTAGTGGGGAACTATGGCTACACCTTC
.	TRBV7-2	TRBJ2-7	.	CASSSGFQGTYEQYF	TGTGCCAGCAGCTCAGGATTTCAGGGGACCTACGAGCAGTACTTC
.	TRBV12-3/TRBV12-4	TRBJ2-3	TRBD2	CASGLAVTDTQYF	TGTGCCAGCGGACTAGCGGTCACAGATACGCAGTATTTT
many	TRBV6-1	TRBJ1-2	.	CASSGTGANYGYTF	TGTGCCAGCAGTGGGACGGGGGCTAACTATGGCTACACCTTC
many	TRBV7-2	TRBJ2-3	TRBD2	CASSLAGLATDTQYF	TGTGCCAGCAGCTTAGCGGGACTAGCCACAGATACGCAGTATTTT
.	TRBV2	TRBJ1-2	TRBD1	CATTAGGIDGYTF	TGTGCCACCACAGCAGGGGGCATCGATGGCTACACCTTC
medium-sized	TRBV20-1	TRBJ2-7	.	CSASRDIPYEQYF	TGCAGTGCGTCCAGGGACATTCCCTACGAGCAGTACTTC
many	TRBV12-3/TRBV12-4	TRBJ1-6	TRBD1	CASSLADRGYNSPLHF	TGTGCCAGCAGTTTGGCGGACAGGGGGTATAATTCACCCCTCCACTTT
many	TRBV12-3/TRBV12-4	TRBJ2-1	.	CASSLNRWNEQFF	TGTGCCAGCAGTTTGAACAGGTGGAATGAGCAGTTCTTC
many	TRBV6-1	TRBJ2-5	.	CASSVDSYTRETQYF	TGTGCCAGCAGTGTTGACAGCTATACCCGGGAGACCCAGTACTTC
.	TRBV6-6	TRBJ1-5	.	CATGEWSNQPQHF	TGTGCCACGGGGGAGTGGAGCAATCAGCCCCAGCATTTT
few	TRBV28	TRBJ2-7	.	CASSLLGMTYEQYF	TGTGCCAGCAGTTTGTTAGGGATGACCTACGAGCAGTACTTC
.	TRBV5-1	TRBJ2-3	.	CASSPPSTDAQYF	TGCGCCAGCAGCCCCCCTTCCACAGATGCGCAGTATTTT
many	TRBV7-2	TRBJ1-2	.	CASSLVTGGYTF	TGTGCCAGCAGCTTAGTCACGGGGGGCTACACCTTC
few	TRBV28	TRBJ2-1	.	CASSFLARPYNEQFF	TGTGCCAGCAGTTTTCTAGCGCGCCCCTACAATGAGCAGTTCTTC
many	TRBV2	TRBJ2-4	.	CASSDGGKNIQYF	TGTGCCAGCAGTGACGGGGGCAAAAACATTCAGTACTTC
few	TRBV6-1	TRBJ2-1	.	CASSGRQFETVYNEQFF	TGTGCCAGCAGTGGACGCCAATTCGAGACAGTATACAATGAGCAGTTCTTC
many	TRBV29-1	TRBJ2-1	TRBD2	CSVELGGEAYNEQFF	TGCAGCGTTGAATTGGGAGGGGAAGCCTACAATGAGCAGTTCTTC
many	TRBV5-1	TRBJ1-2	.	CASSLVVGGYGYTF	TGCGCCAGCAGCTTGGTGGTAGGGGGCTATGGCTACACCTTC
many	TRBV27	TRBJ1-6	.	CASSLQNSPLHF	TGTGCCAGCAGTCTCCAAAATTCACCCCTCCACTTT
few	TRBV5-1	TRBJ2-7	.	CASNYGGAGGEQYF	TGCGCCAGCAACTACGGAGGAGCTGGGGGCGAGCAGTACTTC
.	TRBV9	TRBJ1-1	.	CASDAGTVNTEAFF	TGTGCCAGTGATGCTGGGACGGTGAACACTGAAGCTTTCTTT
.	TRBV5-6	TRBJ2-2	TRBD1	CASSMGQTNTGELFF	TGTGCCAGCAGCATGGGACAGACGAACACCGGGGAGCTGTTTTTT
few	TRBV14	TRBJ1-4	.	CASSPLGAPNEKLFF	TGTGCCAGCAGCCCCCTCGGGGCACCTAATGAAAAACTGTTTTTT
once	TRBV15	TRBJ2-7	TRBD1	CATSSLGTGVSYEQYF	TGTGCCACCAGCAGTCTCGGGACAGGGGTATCCTACGAGCAGTACTTC
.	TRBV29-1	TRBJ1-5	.	CSAFREGDGNQPQHF	TGCAGCGCCTTCAGAGAAGGCGATGGCAATCAGCCCCAGCATTTT
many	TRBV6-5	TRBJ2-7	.	CASSYRPTGEQYF	TGTGCCAGCAGTTATCGTCCGACCGGGGAGCAGTACTTC
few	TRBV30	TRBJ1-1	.	CAWSVSQTMNTEAFF	TGTGCCTGGAGTGTCTCCCAGACCATGAACACTGAAGCTTTCTTT
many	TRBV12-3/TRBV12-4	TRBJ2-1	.	CASSLYGGTFDNEQFF	TGTGCCAGCAGTTTATACGGCGGGACGTTTGACAATGAGCAGTTCTTC
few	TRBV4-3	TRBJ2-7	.	CASSQDLGVTVYEQYF	TGCGCCAGCAGCCAAGATTTGGGGGTAACCGTCTACGAGCAGTACTTC